The clone carrying this TCR beta chain was detected only a few times. The data stem from a study of blood T cell repertoires in COVID-19. In germline, CDR1 is SGHRS, CDR2 YFSETQ. Trimming pared 4 bases from V and 5 bases from J, leaving 18 bases between. The CDR3 extends over 15 amino acids. Only in-frame clones appear in the TCRdb table, and some are missing; sequencing was by immunoSEQ multiplex PCR. The data show a few hundred thousand clones, around 90% seen once. The sequence came from a woman between 25 and 40 years old who had recovered from COVID-19. What was sequenced was PBMCs or T cells enriched from blood (not recorded which). V is TRBV5-1 and J is TRBJ1-1; maybe TRBD1 (6 bases). CDR3 nucleotides: TGCGCCAGCAGCGCGGTAGGGCAGGGGAATACTGAAGCTTTCTTT. It yields the protein CASSAVGQGNTEAFF.